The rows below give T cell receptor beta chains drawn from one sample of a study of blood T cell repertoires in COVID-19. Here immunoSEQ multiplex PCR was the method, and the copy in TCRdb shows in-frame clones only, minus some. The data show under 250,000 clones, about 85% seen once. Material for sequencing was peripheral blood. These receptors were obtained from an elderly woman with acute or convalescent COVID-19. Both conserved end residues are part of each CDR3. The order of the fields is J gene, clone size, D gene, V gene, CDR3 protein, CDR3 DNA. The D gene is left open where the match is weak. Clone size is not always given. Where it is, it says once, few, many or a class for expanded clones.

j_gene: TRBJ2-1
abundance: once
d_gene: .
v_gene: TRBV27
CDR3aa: CASSLDLAGTSYNEQFF
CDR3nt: TGTGCCAGCAGTTTAGATCTTGCGGGAACCTCCTACAATGAGCAGTTCTTC

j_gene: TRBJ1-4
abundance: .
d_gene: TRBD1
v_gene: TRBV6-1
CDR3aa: CASSVSPGQSNEKLFF
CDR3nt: TGTGCCAGCAGTGTAAGTCCGGGACAGAGTAATGAAAAACTGTTTTTT

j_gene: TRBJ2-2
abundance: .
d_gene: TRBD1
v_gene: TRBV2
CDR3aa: CASSEMDRGPGELFF
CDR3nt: TGTGCCAGCAGTGAAATGGACAGGGGTCCCGGGGAGCTGTTTTTT

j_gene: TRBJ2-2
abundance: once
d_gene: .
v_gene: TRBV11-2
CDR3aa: CASSLVSGGELFF
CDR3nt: TGTGCCAGCAGCTTAGTCTCCGGCGGGGAGCTGTTTTTT

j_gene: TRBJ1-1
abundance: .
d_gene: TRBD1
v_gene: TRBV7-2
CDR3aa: CASSSTTGGVTEAFF
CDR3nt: TGTGCCAGCAGCTCAACGACAGGGGGCGTCACTGAAGCTTTCTTT

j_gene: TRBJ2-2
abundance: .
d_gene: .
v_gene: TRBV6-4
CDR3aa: CASSAVTGPTGELFF
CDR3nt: TGTGCCAGCAGTGCGGTAACAGGCCCCACCGGGGAGCTGTTTTTT

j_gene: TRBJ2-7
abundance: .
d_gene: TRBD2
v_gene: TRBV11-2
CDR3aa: CASSLGEGPYEQYF
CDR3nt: TGTGCCAGCAGCTTAGGGGAGGGGCCCTACGAGCAGTACTTC

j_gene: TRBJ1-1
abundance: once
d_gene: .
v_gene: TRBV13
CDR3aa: CASSLEGRANTEAFF
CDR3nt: TGTGCCAGCAGCTTAGAGGGCAGGGCGAACACTGAAGCTTTCTTT

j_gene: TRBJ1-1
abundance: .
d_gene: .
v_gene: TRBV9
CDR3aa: CASSVSGGTEAFF
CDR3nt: TGTGCCAGCAGCGTGTCGGGGGGCACTGAAGCTTTCTTT

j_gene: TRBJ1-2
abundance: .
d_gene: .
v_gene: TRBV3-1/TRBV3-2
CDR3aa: CASSQVSTRGYTF
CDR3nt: TGTGCCAGCAGCCAAGTATCAACCCGGGGCTACACCTTC

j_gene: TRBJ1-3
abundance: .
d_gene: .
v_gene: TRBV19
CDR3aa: CASTQPGKESGNTIYF
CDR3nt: TGTGCCAGTACCCAACCGGGGAAGGAGTCTGGAAACACCATATATTTT

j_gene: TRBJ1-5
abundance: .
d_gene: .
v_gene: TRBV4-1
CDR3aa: CASSQDHGKERQPQHF
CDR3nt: TGCGCCAGCAGCCAAGATCACGGGAAGGAAAGGCAGCCCCAGCATTTT

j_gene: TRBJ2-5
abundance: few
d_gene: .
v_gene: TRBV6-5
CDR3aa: CAIRAGPGETQYF
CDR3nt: TGTGCCATCCGGGCGGGGCCTGGAGAGACCCAGTACTTC

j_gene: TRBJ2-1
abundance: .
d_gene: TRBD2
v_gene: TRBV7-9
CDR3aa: CASSHDLAGGYLGEQFF
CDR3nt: TGTGCCAGCAGCCACGATCTAGCGGGGGGGTATTTAGGGGAGCAGTTCTTC

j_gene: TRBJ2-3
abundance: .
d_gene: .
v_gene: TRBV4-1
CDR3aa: CASSQDQERAAMTDTQYF
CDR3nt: TGCGCCAGCAGCCAAGATCAGGAGAGGGCTGCCATGACTGATACGCAGTATTTT

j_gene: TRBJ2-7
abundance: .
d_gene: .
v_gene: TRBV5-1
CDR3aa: CASSLALSGRGLTYEQYF
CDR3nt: TGCGCCAGCAGCTTGGCCTTATCCGGGCGGGGTCTCACCTACGAGCAGTACTTC

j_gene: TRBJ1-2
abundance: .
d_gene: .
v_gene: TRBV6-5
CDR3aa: CASSRGQTYTF
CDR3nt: TGTGCCAGCAGTCGCGGACAGACGTACACCTTC

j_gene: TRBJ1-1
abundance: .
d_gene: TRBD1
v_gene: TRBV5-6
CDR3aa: CASSPSLGQGDTEAFF
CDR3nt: TGTGCCAGCAGCCCAAGCCTGGGACAGGGGGACACTGAAGCTTTCTTT

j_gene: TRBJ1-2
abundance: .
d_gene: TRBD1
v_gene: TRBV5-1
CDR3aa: CASSLDRGRNGYTF
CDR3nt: TGCGCCAGCAGCTTAGACAGGGGGCGAAATGGCTACACCTTC

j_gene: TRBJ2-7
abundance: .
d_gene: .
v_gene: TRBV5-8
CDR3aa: CASSLATGITPYEQYF
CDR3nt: TGTGCCAGCAGCTTGGCTACAGGGATTACTCCCTACGAGCAGTACTTC

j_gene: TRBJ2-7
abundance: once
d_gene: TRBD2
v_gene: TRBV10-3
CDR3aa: CAISESASGGALNEQYF
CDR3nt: TGTGCCATCAGTGAGTCGGCTAGCGGGGGGGCCTTAAACGAGCAGTACTTC

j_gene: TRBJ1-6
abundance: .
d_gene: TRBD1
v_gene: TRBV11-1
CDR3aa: CASSHGTGGSPLHF
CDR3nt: TGTGCCAGCAGCCACGGGACAGGGGGTTCACCCCTCCACTTT

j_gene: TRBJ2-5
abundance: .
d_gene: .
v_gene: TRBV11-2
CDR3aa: CASSFGGMETQYF
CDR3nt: TGTGCCAGCAGCTTCGGAGGAATGGAGACCCAGTACTTC

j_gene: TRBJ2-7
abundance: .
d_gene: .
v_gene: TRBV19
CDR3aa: CASKAGTEYEQYF
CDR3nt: TGTGCCAGTAAGGCGGGGACAGAGTACGAGCAGTACTTC

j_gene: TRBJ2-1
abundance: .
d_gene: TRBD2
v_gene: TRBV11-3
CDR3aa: CASSLGPLAGGLNNEQFF
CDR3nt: TGTGCCAGCAGCTTAGGTCCCCTAGCGGGGGGATTGAACAATGAGCAGTTCTTC

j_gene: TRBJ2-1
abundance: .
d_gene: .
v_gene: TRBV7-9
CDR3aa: CASSLARNNEQFF
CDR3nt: TGTGCCAGCAGCTTAGCCAGAAACAATGAGCAGTTCTTC

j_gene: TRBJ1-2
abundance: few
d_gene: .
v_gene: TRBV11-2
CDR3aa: CASSQWDKNGYTF
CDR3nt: TGTGCCAGCAGCCAATGGGACAAGAATGGCTACACCTTC

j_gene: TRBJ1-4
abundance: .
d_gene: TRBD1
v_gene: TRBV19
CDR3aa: CASSPRTGLEKLFF
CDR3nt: TGTGCCAGTAGTCCTCGGACAGGCCTAGAAAAACTGTTTTTT

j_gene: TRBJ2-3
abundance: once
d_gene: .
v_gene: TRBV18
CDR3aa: CASSPAGLYTDTQYF
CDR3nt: TGTGCCAGCTCACCGGCGGGACTGTACACAGATACGCAGTATTTT

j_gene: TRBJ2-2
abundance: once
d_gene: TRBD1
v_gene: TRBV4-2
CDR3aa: CASRDPGQGAGGELFF
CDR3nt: TGTGCCAGCAGAGATCCGGGACAGGGGGCTGGCGGGGAGCTGTTTTTT

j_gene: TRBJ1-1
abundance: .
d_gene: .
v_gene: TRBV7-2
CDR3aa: CASSLASLGVEAFF
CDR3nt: TGTGCCAGCAGCTTAGCATCTTTGGGCGTGGAAGCTTTCTTT

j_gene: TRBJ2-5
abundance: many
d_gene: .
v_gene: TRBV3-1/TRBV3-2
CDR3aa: CASSQEGVGTQYF
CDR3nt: TGTGCCAGCAGCCAAGAGGGAGTGGGGACCCAGTACTTC

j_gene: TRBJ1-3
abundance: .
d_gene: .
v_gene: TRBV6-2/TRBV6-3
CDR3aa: CASSYPATAYSGNTIYF
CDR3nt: TGTGCCAGCAGTTACCCAGCGACAGCCTACTCTGGAAACACCATATATTTT

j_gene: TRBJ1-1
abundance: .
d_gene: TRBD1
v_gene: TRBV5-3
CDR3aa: CARSGGQGSTEAFF
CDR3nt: TGTGCCAGAAGCGGCGGACAGGGTAGTACTGAAGCTTTCTTT

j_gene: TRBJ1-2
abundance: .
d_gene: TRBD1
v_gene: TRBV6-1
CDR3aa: CASSEGGQGINYGYTF
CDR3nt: TGTGCCAGCAGTGAAGGCGGACAGGGGATCAACTATGGCTACACCTTC

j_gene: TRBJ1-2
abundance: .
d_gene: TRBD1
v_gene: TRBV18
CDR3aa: CASSPPDRDYGYTF
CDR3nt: TGTGCCAGCTCACCACCGGACAGGGACTATGGCTACACCTTC